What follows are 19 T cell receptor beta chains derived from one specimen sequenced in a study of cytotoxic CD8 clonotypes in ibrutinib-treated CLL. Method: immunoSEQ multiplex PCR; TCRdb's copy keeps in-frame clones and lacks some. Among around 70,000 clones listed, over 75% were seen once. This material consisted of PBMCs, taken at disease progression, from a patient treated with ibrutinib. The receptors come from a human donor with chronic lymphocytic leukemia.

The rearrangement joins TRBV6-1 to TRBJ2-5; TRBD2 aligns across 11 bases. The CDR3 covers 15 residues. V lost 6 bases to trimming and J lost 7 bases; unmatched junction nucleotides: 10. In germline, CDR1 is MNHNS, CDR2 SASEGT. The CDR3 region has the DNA TGTGCCAGCAGCCTAAGTAGCGGGAGGGGTGGGACCCAGTACTTC. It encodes CASSLSSGRGGTQYF.

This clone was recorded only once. The CDR3 protein is CASSPPGGLTGELFF. The CDR3 region has the DNA TGTGCCAGCTCACCACCAGGGGGTCTCACCGGGGAGCTGTTTTTT. This rearrangement joins TRBV18 to TRBJ2-2; a possible D gene is TRBD1 (6 bases). CDR1 and CDR2 from the germline V gene are KGHSH and LQKENI. The germline V and J ends were trimmed by 0 bases and 4 bases, with 9 bases remaining between them. This CDR3 is 15 amino acids long.

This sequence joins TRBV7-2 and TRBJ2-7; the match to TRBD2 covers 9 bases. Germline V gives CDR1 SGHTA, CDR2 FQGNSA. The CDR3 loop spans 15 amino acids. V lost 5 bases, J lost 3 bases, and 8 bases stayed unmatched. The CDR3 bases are TGTGCCAGCAGCCTAGTAGCGGGGGAGAACTACGAGCAGTACTTC. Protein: CASSLVAGENYEQYF. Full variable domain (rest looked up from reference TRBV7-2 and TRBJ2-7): GAGVSQSPSNKVTEKGKDVELRCDPISGHTALYWYRQSLGQGLEFLIYFQGNSAPDKSGLPSDRFSAERTGGSVSTLTIQRTQQEDSAVYLCASSLVAGENYEQYFGPGTRLTVT.

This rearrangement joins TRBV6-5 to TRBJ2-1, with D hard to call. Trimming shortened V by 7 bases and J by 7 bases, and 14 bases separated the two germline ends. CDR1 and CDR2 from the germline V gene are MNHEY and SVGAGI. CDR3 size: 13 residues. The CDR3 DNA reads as TGTGCCAGCACCCCCGGATTAGTGAATGAGCAGTTCTTC. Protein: CASTPGLVNEQFF.

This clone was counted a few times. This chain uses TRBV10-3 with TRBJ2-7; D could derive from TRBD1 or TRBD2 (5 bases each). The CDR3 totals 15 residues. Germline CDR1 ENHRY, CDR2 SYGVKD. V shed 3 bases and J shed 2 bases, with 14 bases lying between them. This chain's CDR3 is CAISDPGGSAYEQYF. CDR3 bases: TGTGCCATCAGTGACCCTGGGGGTTCCGCCTACGAGCAGTACTTC.

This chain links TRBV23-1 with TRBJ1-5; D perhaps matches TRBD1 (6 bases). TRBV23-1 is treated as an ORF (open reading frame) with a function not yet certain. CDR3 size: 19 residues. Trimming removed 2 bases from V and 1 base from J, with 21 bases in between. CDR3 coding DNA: TGCGCCAGCAGTCAAGCCCCTGTACCTACAGGGTTGAGCAATCAGCCCCAGCATTTT. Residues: CASSQAPVPTGLSNQPQHF.

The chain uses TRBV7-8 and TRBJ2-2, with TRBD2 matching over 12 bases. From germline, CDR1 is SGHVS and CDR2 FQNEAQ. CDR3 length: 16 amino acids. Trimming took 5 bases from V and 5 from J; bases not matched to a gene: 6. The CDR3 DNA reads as TGTGCCAGCAGCAGGACTAGCGGGACTTTAACCGGGGAGCTGTTTTTT. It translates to CASSRTSGTLTGELFF.

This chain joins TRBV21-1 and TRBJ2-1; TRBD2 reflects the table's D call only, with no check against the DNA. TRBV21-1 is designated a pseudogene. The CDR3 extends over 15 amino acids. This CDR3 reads CASSFSREFHNEQFF. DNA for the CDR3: TGTGCCAGCAGCTTCTCAAGAGAGTTCCACAATGAGCAGTTCTTC.

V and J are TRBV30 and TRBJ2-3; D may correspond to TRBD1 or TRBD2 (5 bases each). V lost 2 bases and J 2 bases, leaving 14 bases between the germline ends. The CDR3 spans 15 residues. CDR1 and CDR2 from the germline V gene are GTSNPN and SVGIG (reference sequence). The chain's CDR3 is CAWSLRDGVTDTQYF. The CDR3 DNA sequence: TGTGCCTGGAGTCTCCGGGACGGAGTCACAGATACGCAGTATTTT.

CDR3 in DNA: TGTGCCAGCAGCTTAGGACTACAGGAGACCCAGTACTTC. Translating it yields CASSLGLQETQYF. The chain joins TRBV7-7 to TRBJ2-5; D is possibly TRBD2 (5 bases). Per germline, CDR1 SSHAT and CDR2 FNYEAQ (reference sequence). Trimming took off 1 base at V and 5 bases at J, with 8 bases between the two ends. The CDR3 is 13 amino acids.

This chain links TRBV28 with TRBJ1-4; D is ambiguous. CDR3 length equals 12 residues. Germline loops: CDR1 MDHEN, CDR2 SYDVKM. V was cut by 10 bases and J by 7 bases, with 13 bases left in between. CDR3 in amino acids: CATRERAEKLFF. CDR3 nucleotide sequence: TGTGCCACCCGTGAAAGGGCTGAAAAACTGTTTTTT. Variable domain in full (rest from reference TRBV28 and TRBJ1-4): DVKVTQSSRYLVKRTGEKVFLECVQDMDHENMFWYRQDPGLGLRLIYFSYDVKMKEKGDIPEGYSVSREKKERFSLILESASTNQTSMYLCATRERAEKLFFGSGTQLSVL.

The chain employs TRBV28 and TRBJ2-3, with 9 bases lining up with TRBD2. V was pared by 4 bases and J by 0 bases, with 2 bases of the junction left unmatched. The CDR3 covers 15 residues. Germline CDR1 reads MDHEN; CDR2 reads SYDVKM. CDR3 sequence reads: CASSSLAGSTDTQYF. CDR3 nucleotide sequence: TGTGCCAGCAGTTCGCTAGCGGGGAGCACAGATACGCAGTATTTT.

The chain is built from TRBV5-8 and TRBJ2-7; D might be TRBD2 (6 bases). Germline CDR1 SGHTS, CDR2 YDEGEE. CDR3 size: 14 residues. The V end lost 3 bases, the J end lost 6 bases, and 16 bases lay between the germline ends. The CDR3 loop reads CASSSLDLGGEQYF. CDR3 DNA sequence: TGTGCCAGCAGCTCTCTGGACCTGGGAGGCGAGCAGTACTTC.

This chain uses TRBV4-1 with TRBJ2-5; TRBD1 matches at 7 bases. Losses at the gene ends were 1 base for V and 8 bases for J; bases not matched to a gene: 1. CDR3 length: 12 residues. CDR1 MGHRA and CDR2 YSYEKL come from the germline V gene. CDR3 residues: CASSQGQGTQYF. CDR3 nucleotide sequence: TGCGCCAGCAGCCAAGGACAGGGAACCCAGTACTTC.

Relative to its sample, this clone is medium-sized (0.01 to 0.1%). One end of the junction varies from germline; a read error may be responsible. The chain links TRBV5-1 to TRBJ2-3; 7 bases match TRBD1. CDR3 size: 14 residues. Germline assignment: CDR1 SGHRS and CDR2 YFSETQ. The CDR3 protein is CASSLGTDTDTQYF. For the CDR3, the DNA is TGCGCCAGCAGTTTGGGGACAGACACAGATACGCAGTATTTT.

CDR3 sequence (DNA): TGTGCCAGCTCGCAGCGGACAGGGGACCCTTATGGCTACACCTTC. Translated: CASSQRTGDPYGYTF. The chain has TRBV18 and TRBJ1-2; 9 bases agree with TRBD1. The germline V gene encodes CDR1 KGHSH and CDR2 LQKENI. The ends lost 6 bases at V and 5 bases at J; junction bases unmatched: 10. This CDR3 region has 15 residues.

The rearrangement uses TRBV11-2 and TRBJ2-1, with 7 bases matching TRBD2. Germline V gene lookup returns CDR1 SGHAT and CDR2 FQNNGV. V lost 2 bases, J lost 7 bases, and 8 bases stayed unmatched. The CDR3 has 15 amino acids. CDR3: CASSLRAGAANEQFF. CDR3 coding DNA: TGTGCCAGCAGCTTACGTGCGGGAGCGGCGAATGAGCAGTTCTTC.

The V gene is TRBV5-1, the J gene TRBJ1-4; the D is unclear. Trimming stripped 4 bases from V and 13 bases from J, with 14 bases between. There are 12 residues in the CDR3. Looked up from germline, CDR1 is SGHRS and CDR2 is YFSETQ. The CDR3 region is CASSPGRVGLFF. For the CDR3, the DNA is TGCGCCAGCAGCCCCGGGAGGGTAGGACTGTTTTTT.

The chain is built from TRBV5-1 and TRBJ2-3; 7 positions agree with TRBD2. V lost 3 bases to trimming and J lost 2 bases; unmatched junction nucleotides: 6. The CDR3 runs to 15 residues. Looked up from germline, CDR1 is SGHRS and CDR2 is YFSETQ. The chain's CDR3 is CASSSGGTYTDTQYF. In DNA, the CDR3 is TGCGCCAGCAGCTCCGGGGGGACCTACACAGATACGCAGTATTTT.